This T cell receptor beta chain was found in a study of shared clonotypes between healthy human individuals. Germline loops: CDR1 MDHEN, CDR2 SYDVKM. The CDR3 contains 14 residues. V shed 3 bases and J shed 1 base, with 10 bases lying between them. Data came from immunoSEQ multiplex PCR; TCRdb stores just in-frame clones and leaves some out. The sample carries 950,000 to 1,300,000 clones, around four fifths recorded once. The split of CD4+ cells yielded CD45RA+ naive and CD45RA-negative memory subsets. The table lists this clone with a count of one. The sequenced sample consisted of memory CD4+ T cells sorted from blood. Subset of the sample: CD45RA-negative fraction. The chain couples TRBV28 to TRBJ2-7, with D unclear. The sequence was obtained from a man aged 18-30 years in good health. The CDR3, as DNA: TGTGCCAGCAGTTTGAGCAAAGCATCCTACGAGCAGTACTTC. This codes for CASSLSKASYEQYF.